The 27 T cell receptor beta chains below all came from one sample that was sequenced in a study of cytomegalovirus exposure and HLA in healthy donors. The PCR was carried out with 60 Vbeta primers and 13 Jbeta primers. The repertoire was sequenced with immunoSEQ multiplex PCR; TCRdb's copy has only in-frame clones and lacks some. The table lists roughly 120,000 clones, roughly 74% of them singletons, with about 4% in the top ten. The sample comprised PBMCs. The source is a woman aged 45-65 years in good health and CMV-seropositive.

A single count supports this clone. The chain joins TRBV10-3 to TRBJ2-3; no clear D gene. The CDR3 is made up of 13 amino acids. Germline lookup yields CDR1 ENHRY and CDR2 SYGVKD. Trimming pared 5 bases from V and 6 bases from J, leaving 12 bases between. CDR3 nucleotide sequence: TGTGCCATCAGTTATGCGGAGCCGGATACGCAGTATTTT. It codes for CAISYAEPDTQYF.

The rearrangement uses TRBV13 and TRBJ2-3; TRBD2 matches at 8 bases. Germline V gene data show CDR1 as PRHDT and CDR2 as FYEKMQ (reference sequence). V gave up 1 base and J gave up 4 bases; unmatched junction bases: 4. This CDR3 has 15 residues. The CDR3 DNA is TGTGCCAGCAGCTTAGTACGGGGGGGCTCAGATACGCAGTATTTT. Translated: CASSLVRGGSDTQYF. The full variable domain, rest sourced from reference TRBV13 and TRBJ2-3, is AAGVIQSPRHLIKEKRETATLKCYPIPRHDTVYWYQQGPGQDPQFLISFYEKMQSDKGSIPDRFSAQQFSDYHSELNMSSLELGDSALYFCASSLVRGGSDTQYFGPGTRLTVL.

This clone was seen only once. The chain couples TRBV2 to TRBJ1-2; TRBD1 aligns across 8 bases. CDR3 length equals 13 residues. The V and J ends lost 5 bases and 6 bases, in that order; junction bases with no gene match: 5. The germline V gene encodes CDR1 SNHLY and CDR2 FYNNEI. The chain's CDR3 is CASSMNRGDGYTF. In DNA, the CDR3 is TGTGCCAGCAGTATGAACAGGGGGGATGGCTACACCTTC.

This clone is a singleton in its sample. The CDR3 DNA reads TGCGCCAGCAGCTTGGATCCGGCCGGGGAGCTGTTTTTT. The encoded protein is CASSLDPAGELFF. V and J are TRBV5-1 and TRBJ2-2; D not certain. Trimming removed 0 bases at V and 6 bases at J, with 6 bases between. CDR3 length equals 13 residues. In germline, CDR1 is SGHRS, CDR2 YFSETQ. The full variable domain, in which reference TRBV5-1 and TRBJ2-2 provide the parts outside the CDR3, is KAGVTQTPRYLIKTRGQQVTLSCSPISGHRSVSWYQQTPGQGLQFLFEYFSETQRNKGNFPGRFSGRQFSNSRSEMNVSTLELGDSALYLCASSLDPAGELFFGEGSRLTVL.

This chain links TRBV29-1 with TRBJ1-1; D may be TRBD1 (5 bases). V shed 3 bases and J shed 2 bases, with 7 bases lying between them. Looked up from germline, CDR1 is SQVTM and CDR2 is ANQGSEA. This CDR3 is 12 amino acids long. The CDR3 protein is CSVDQGNTEAFF. The CDR3 coding sequence is TGCAGCGTTGATCAGGGCAACACTGAAGCTTTCTTT.

The chain recombines TRBV19 with TRBJ1-5; D call uncertain. The CDR3 covers 15 residues. In germline, CDR1 is LNHDA, CDR2 SQIVND (reference sequence). Trimming removed 5 bases at V and 9 bases at J, with 20 bases between. The DNA for the CDR3 is TGTGCCAGTAGTCCGGGTTTCCCGATAAGTCCGCCCCAGCATTTT. Its translation: CASSPGFPISPPQHF.

The V and J genes are TRBV9 and TRBJ1-4; possible D gene TRBD1, 5 bases. The CDR3 runs to 16 residues. Trimming took off 4 bases at V and 8 bases at J, with 21 bases between the two ends. Germline CDR1 SGDLS, CDR2 YYNGEE. CDR3 amino acids: CASSPLASGGKEKLFF. The CDR3 DNA is TGTGCCAGCAGCCCCCTCGCTTCGGGGGGAAAAGAAAAACTGTTTTTT.

This clone was observed once. The rearrangement uses TRBV27 and TRBJ1-2; D possibly corresponds to TRBD1 (5 bases). The V end lost 3 bases, the J end lost 0 bases, and 8 bases lay between the germline ends. Looked up from germline, CDR1 is MNHEY and CDR2 is SMNVEV (reference sequence). There are 14 residues in the CDR3. DNA of the CDR3: TGTGCCAGCAGTTTCAGGGACTCTAACTATGGCTACACCTTC. This encodes CASSFRDSNYGYTF.

This clone was recorded once. The V gene is TRBV4-2, the J gene TRBJ2-7; 9 bases align to TRBD2. CDR1 is LGHNA and CDR2 is YNFKEQ in the germline V gene. The CDR3 sequence is 17 residues long. With 0 bases clipped from V and 1 base from J, the junction kept 7 bases outside the gene matches. The CDR3 loop is CASSQEEPSGGSYEQYF. The CDR3 DNA is TGTGCCAGCAGCCAAGAAGAACCCAGCGGGGGGTCCTACGAGCAGTACTTC.

The rearrangement joins TRBV6-5 to TRBJ2-2; D not resolved. Trimming cost V 5 bases and J 3 bases, with 10 bases left between them. This CDR3 region has 14 residues. Germline-derived CDR1 and CDR2 are MNHEY and SVGAGI. DNA for the CDR3: TGTGCCAGCAGTATCCTACGCCACACCGGGGAGCTGTTTTTT. Protein product: CASSILRHTGELFF.

The rearrangement uses TRBV6-6 and TRBJ1-2; tentative D call: TRBD1 (6 bases). The CDR3 sequence is 13 residues long. Looked up from germline, CDR1 is MNHNY and CDR2 is SVGAGI (reference sequence). V shed 2 bases and J shed 6 bases, with 10 bases lying between them. CDR3 in DNA: TGTGCCAGCAGTTACGTGGCAGGGGATGGCTACACCTTC. Amino acids: CASSYVAGDGYTF.

The chain recombines TRBV28 with TRBJ2-1, with 7 bases matching TRBD2. Trimming at V came to 5 bases and at J to 13 bases, leaving 2 bases not matched to a gene. CDR3 length: 10 residues. Per germline, CDR1 MDHEN and CDR2 SYDVKM. In DNA, the CDR3 is TGTGCCAGCAGTCAGCGGGGACAGTTCTTC. Protein product: CASSQRGQFF.

CDR3 in amino acids: CASSQAQGFAEKLFF. The CDR3 nucleotides read TGCGCCAGCAGCCAGGCACAGGGTTTCGCTGAGAAACTGTTTTTT. This sequence joins TRBV4-3 and TRBJ1-4, with D possibly matching TRBD1 (6 bases). V was pared by 3 bases and J by 11 bases, with 19 bases between. Germline CDR1 LGHNA, CDR2 YSLEER. The CDR3 sequence is 15 residues long.

This sequence joins TRBV5-4 and TRBJ1-6; the D is unclear. V shed 2 bases and J shed 1 base, with 7 bases lying between them. The CDR3 consists of 15 residues. Per the germline V gene, CDR1 is SGHNT and CDR2 is YYREEE (reference sequence). CDR3 in DNA: TGTGCCAGCAGCTTAAGAGGGTCCTATAATTCACCCCTCCACTTT. Translating it yields CASSLRGSYNSPLHF.

This chain joins TRBV25-1 and TRBJ2-5; D is perhaps TRBD2 (6 bases). Trimming removed 6 bases at V and 4 bases at J, with 6 bases between. Per germline, CDR1 MGHDK and CDR2 SYGVNS. CDR3 length: 11 amino acids. CDR3 nucleotides: TGTGCCAGCAGGCGGGGAGAGACCCAGTACTTC. This encodes CASRRGETQYF.

V and J are TRBV29-1 and TRBJ2-7; 11 bases fit TRBD1. CDR3 length: 16 amino acids. The germline V gene encodes CDR1 SQVTM and CDR2 ANQGSEA. With 0 bases clipped from V and 7 bases from J, the junction kept 11 bases outside the gene matches. The CDR3 DNA reads as TGCAGCGTTGAAGATCTCGGCGGGACAGGGGGTCTGGAGCAGTACTTC. It is translated as CSVEDLGGTGGLEQYF.

This clone was seen once. The rearrangement links TRBV19 to TRBJ2-2; D is ambiguous. V was shortened by 0 bases and J by 0 bases, with 8 bases between the two germline ends. The germline CDR1 and CDR2 sequences are LNHDA and SQIVND (reference sequence). This CDR3 spans 16 amino acids. The CDR3 DNA sequence: TGTGCCAGTAGTATAGATTCCACAGCGAACACCGGGGAGCTGTTTTTT. Translated: CASSIDSTANTGELFF.

CDR3 DNA sequence: TGTGCCAGCAGCTTAGTGGGCGCGTCGCACAATCAGCCCCAGCATTTT. It specifies CASSLVGASHNQPQHF. V gene TRBV7-9 combines with J gene TRBJ1-5; the D is unclear. Germline V gene sequence: CDR1 SEHNR, CDR2 FQNEAQ (reference sequence). CDR3 size: 16 residues. The V gene lost 1 base and the J gene lost 3 bases, with 13 bases spanning the gap. The variable domain in full, completed from reference TRBV7-9 and TRBJ1-5, reads DTGVSQNPRHKITKRGQNVTFRCDPISEHNRLYWYRQTLGQGPEFLTYFQNEAQLEKSRLLSDRFSAERPKGSFSTLEIQRTEQGDSAMYLCASSLVGASHNQPQHFGDGTRLSIL.

V and J are TRBV6-5 and TRBJ2-1; TRBD2 matches at 8 bases. The CDR3 is 15 residues long. Looked up from germline, CDR1 is MNHEY and CDR2 is SVGAGI. Trimming took 5 bases from V and 4 from J; bases not matched to a gene: 7. The CDR3 nucleotides read TGTGCCAGCAGTCCGCGGGGGGCCATATACAATGAGCAGTTCTTC. Translating gives CASSPRGAIYNEQFF.

The rearrangement joins TRBV5-4 to TRBJ2-5, with D possibly TRBD1 on 6 matching bases. Trimming removed 0 bases at V and 4 bases at J, with 10 bases between. The germline gives CDR1 SGHNT, CDR2 YYREEE (reference sequence). This CDR3 spans 14 amino acids. CDR3 DNA: TGTGCCAGCAGCTTGGTTCAGGGGACAGAGACCCAGTACTTC. It yields the protein CASSLVQGTETQYF.

V and J are TRBV6-6 and TRBJ1-1; 9 bases match TRBD1. CDR3 size: 16 residues. Looked up from germline, CDR1 is MNHNY and CDR2 is SVGAGI (reference sequence). The ends lost 5 bases at V and 6 bases at J; junction bases unmatched: 13. The CDR3 spells CASSQPTGGIVPEAFF. In nucleotides, the CDR3 is TGTGCCAGCAGTCAACCGACAGGGGGTATAGTACCTGAAGCTTTCTTT.

The chain uses TRBV4-1 and TRBJ1-4; D is undetermined. This CDR3 region has 17 residues. V lost 3 bases and J 8 bases, leaving 22 bases between the germline ends. CDR1 MGHRA and CDR2 YSYEKL come from the germline V gene. The CDR3 DNA follows: TGCGCCAGCAGCCAGACCGAAACGAGGGCTGGTAGGGAAAAACTGTTTTTT. It translates to CASSQTETRAGREKLFF.

This sequence joins TRBV5-6 and TRBJ2-3; TRBD1 aligns across 7 bases. V lost 3 bases and J lost 7; bases outside the gene matches: 14. Germline CDR1 and CDR2: SGHDT and YYEEEE. The CDR3 runs 16 residues. CDR3 residues: CASSSARTGLQNTQYF. CDR3 coding DNA: TGTGCCAGCAGCTCTGCCCGGACAGGTTTGCAGAATACGCAGTATTTT.

This rearrangement joins TRBV7-6 to TRBJ1-1; perhaps TRBD1 as D (6 bases). Trimming pared 2 bases from V and 8 bases from J, leaving 6 bases between. Looked up from germline, CDR1 is SGHVS and CDR2 is FNYEAQ. The CDR3 sequence is 11 residues long. The CDR3 is CASSLQGEAFF. CDR3 sequence (DNA): TGTGCCAGCAGCTTACAGGGGGAAGCTTTCTTT.

V usage is TRBV7-9 and J usage is TRBJ2-7; D might be TRBD1 (5 bases). With 5 bases removed from V and 1 base from J, the gap between germline ends came to 9 bases. Germline CDR1 and CDR2: SEHNR and FQNEAQ (reference sequence). The CDR3 spans 13 residues. CDR3 sequence reads: CASSPRTSYEQYF. Written as DNA, the CDR3 is TGTGCCAGCAGCCCTCGGACATCCTACGAGCAGTACTTC.

Points on this clone: Other DNA sequences of this sample code for an identical CDR3. The CDR3 coding sequence is TGCGCCAGCAGCTTGGCCGGGCGGGGAGCTGAGCGGTATGGCTACACCTTC. Translation gives CASSLAGRGAERYGYTF. This sequence joins TRBV5-1 and TRBJ1-2; no definite D call. Trimming left V 0 bases short and J 5 bases short, with 20 bases between. The germline V gene has CDR1 SGHRS and CDR2 YFSETQ. The length of the CDR3 is 17 residues.

V usage is TRBV2 and J usage is TRBJ2-2; 7 nucleotides match TRBD1. Unmatched junction bases numbered 10, after V lost 7 bases and J lost 2 bases. The length of the CDR3 is 16 residues. Germline CDR1 reads SNHLY; CDR2 reads FYNNEI. The CDR3, as DNA: TGTGCCAGCAATCGGGCGACAGGGATTAACACCGGGGAGCTGTTTTTT. It yields the protein CASNRATGINTGELFF. The full variable domain, rest sourced from reference TRBV2 and TRBJ2-2, is EPEVTQTPSHQVTQMGQEVILRCVPISNHLYFYWYRQILGQKVEFLVSFYNNEISEKSEIFDDQFSVERPDGSNFTLKIRSTKLEDSAMYFCASNRATGINTGELFFGEGSRLTVL.